This T cell receptor (beta chain) was observed in a study of blood T cell repertoires in COVID-19. CDR3 length equals 15 residues. Germline CDR1 and CDR2: LNHDA and SQIVND (reference sequence). The V gene end was trimmed by 4 bases and the J gene end by 4 bases; junction bases not matched to a gene: 9. The table lists this clone with a count of one. Per the study methods: From reference gene primer amplification, estimates of nucleated cell counts were derived. Assay: immunoSEQ multiplex PCR; the TCRdb copy retains only in-frame clones and omits some. V and J calls and clone size are given by that table; D and trimming were obtained from the DNA. The data show fewer than 350,000 clones, approximately 88% seen once. For recovered donors of Cohort 3, there were two negative PCRs, clearance, or symptom resolution.

This chain uses TRBV19 with TRBJ2-7; 8 positions match TRBD2. Material for sequencing was PBMCs or T cells enriched from blood (not recorded which). The TCR sequence derives from a man between 60 and 75 years old who had recovered from COVID-19. In nucleotides, the CDR3 is TGTGCCAGTAGTACCCGAGCGGGAGTGGCGTACGAGCAGTACTTC. Its protein is CASSTRAGVAYEQYF.